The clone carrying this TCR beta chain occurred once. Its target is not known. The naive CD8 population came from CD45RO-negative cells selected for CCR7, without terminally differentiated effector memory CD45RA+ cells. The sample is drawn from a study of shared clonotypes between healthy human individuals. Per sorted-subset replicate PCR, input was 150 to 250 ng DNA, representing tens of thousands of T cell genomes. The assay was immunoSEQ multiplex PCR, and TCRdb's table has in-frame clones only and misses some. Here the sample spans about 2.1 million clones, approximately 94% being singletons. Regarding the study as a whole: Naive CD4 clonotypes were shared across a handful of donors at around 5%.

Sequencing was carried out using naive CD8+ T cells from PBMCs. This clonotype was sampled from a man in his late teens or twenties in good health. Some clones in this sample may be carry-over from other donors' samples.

CDR3 sequence: CASSQAGRATDTQYF. CDR3 nucleotides: TGCGCCAGCAGCCAAGCGGGGCGTGCCACAGATACGCAGTATTTT. This chain joins TRBV4-3 and TRBJ2-3; D assignment may be TRBD1 or TRBD2 (5 bases each). The germline gives CDR1 LGHNA, CDR2 YSLEER. V lost 1 base, J lost 2 bases, and 10 bases lay in between. This CDR3 is built from 15 residues.